Each of the 6 T cell receptor beta chains below was sequenced from the same sample in a study of radiotherapy plus CTLA-4 blockade in lung cancer. TCRdb's table, derived via immunoSEQ multiplex PCR, lists solely in-frame clones and lacks some. The sample carries approximately 97,000 clones, roughly 80% recorded once. The material sequenced was peripheral blood, taken from a patient treated with radiotherapy plus ipilimumab. The receptor set was obtained from a human donor with non-small cell lung cancer who had stable disease on radiotherapy plus ipilimumab.

The chain is built from TRBV5-6 and TRBJ1-3; D unclear. The CDR3 length is 15 residues. Trimming stripped 2 bases from V and 0 bases from J, with 9 bases between. Germline V gene sequence: CDR1 SGHDT, CDR2 YYEEEE. CDR3 DNA: TGTGCCAGCAGCTTCTCACAGAGCTCTGGAAACACCATATATTTT. Its protein product is CASSFSQSSGNTIYF.

The V gene is TRBV9, the J gene TRBJ1-3; 8 bases line up with TRBD1. The CDR3 has 15 amino acids. CDR1 and CDR2 (germline): SGDLS, YYNGEE. V shed 2 bases, J shed 4 bases, and the junction held 5 bases outside the gene matches. In nucleotides, the CDR3 is TGTGCCAGCAGCGTCGGACAGGGCGCGGGAAACACCATATATTTT. Its translation: CASSVGQGAGNTIYF.

The gene calls are TRBV30 and TRBJ2-5; D gene uncertain. Trimming removed 0 bases from V and 2 bases from J, with 1 base in between. Germline loops: CDR1 GTSNPN, CDR2 SVGIG (reference sequence). The CDR3 is made up of 11 amino acids. CDR3 nucleotide sequence: TGTGCCTGGAGTGTACAAGAGACCCAGTACTTC. It specifies CAWSVQETQYF.

The chain is built from TRBV2 and TRBJ1-2; 9 positions match TRBD1. The CDR3 loop spans 15 amino acids. Germline V gives CDR1 SNHLY, CDR2 FYNNEI. Trimming removed 10 bases from V and 1 base from J; junction bases left unmatched: 10. CDR3 coding DNA: TGTGCCACCAGGCCTGGGACAGGGCTTAACTATGGCTACACCTTC. It is translated as CATRPGTGLNYGYTF.

The table lists this clone with a count of one. Written as DNA, the CDR3 is TGTGCCAGCAGCTACCCGGGACTCCTCTCCTACGAGCAGTACTTC. As protein: CASSYPGLLSYEQYF. V and J are TRBV5-4 and TRBJ2-7; D is possibly TRBD2 (6 bases). The CDR3 consists of 15 residues. V was clipped by 3 bases and J by 0 bases, with 13 bases between them. Germline loops: CDR1 SGHNT, CDR2 YYREEE (reference sequence).

This chain links TRBV2 with TRBJ2-1, with a weak D call TRBD1 (7 bases). The CDR3 runs to 14 residues. The ends were cut back, 5 bases at V and 5 bases at J, with 13 bases in the middle. Germline V gives CDR1 SNHLY, CDR2 FYNNEI. The CDR3 bases are TGTGCCAGCAGTAGGGGCAGGGGGGACAATGAGCAGTTCTTC. Its protein product is CASSRGRGDNEQFF.